The next 10 T cell receptor beta chains were all read from a single sample in a study of blood T cell repertoires in COVID-19 (TCRdb year 2020). Receptor amplification or capture employed the immunoSEQ multiplex PCR assay. Sourced from immuneACCESS, this table was stored by TCRdb with only in-frame sequences that have V and J called. A share of the clones is absent; for the studies checked, an unresolved V gene accounts for under half, and the remainder has no known explanation. The table for this sample lists about 300,000 clones; approximately 90% of them were counted only once. The ten most abundant clones make up around 2.2% of the sample. The specimen sequenced was peripheral blood. The source of these receptors is a woman younger than 45 with COVID-19, enrolled during active disease.

In nucleotides, the CDR3 is TGTGCCAGCTCACCCGCGGGACAGGGCTACGAGCAGTACTTC. Amino acid sequence: CASSPAGQGYEQYF. The chain is built from TRBV18 and TRBJ2-7; 9 bases map to TRBD1. This CDR3 has 14 amino acids. The germline V gene has CDR1 KGHSH and CDR2 LQKENI. Losses at the gene ends were 3 bases for V and 3 bases for J; bases not matched to a gene: 3.

This sequence joins TRBV7-9 and TRBJ2-1; D uncertain. V lost 0 bases to trimming and J lost 10 bases, with 10 bases between them. Germline-derived CDR1 and CDR2 are SEHNR and FQNEAQ (reference sequence). The CDR3 has 13 residues. CDR3 amino acids: CASSLAGSVEQFF. The CDR3 nucleotides read TGTGCCAGCAGCTTAGCTGGCAGTGTGGAGCAGTTCTTC.

As DNA, the CDR3 is TGTGCCAGTAGTATAACAGGGGGCTCCTACAATGAGCAGTTCTTC. Amino acids: CASSITGGSYNEQFF. This chain joins TRBV19 and TRBJ2-1, with 8 bases fitting TRBD1. Germline CDR1 is LNHDA and CDR2 is SQIVND (reference sequence). V dropped 2 bases and J dropped 0; count of bases not matched to a gene: 0. CDR3 length: 15 residues. The full variable domain, its missing parts supplied by reference TRBV19 and TRBJ2-1, is DGGITQSPKYLFRKEGQNVTLSCEQNLNHDAMYWYRQDPGQGLRLIYYSQIVNDFQKGDIAEGYSVSREKKESFPLTVTSAQKNPTAFYLCASSITGGSYNEQFFGPGTRLTVL.

This clone has only one observation. The rearrangement links TRBV18 to TRBJ1-1, with no clear D. V dropped 3 bases and J dropped 4 bases, with 3 bases sitting between them. The CDR3 has 11 residues. CDR1 and CDR2 (germline): KGHSH, LQKENI. The CDR3 region is CASSPSTEAFF. The CDR3 DNA follows: TGTGCCAGCTCACCCAGCACTGAAGCTTTCTTT.

V gene TRBV3-1 (or the pseudogene TRBV3-2) combines with J gene TRBJ2-2; 13 bases are a match to TRBD2. There are 15 residues in the CDR3. V dropped 4 bases and J dropped 6; count of bases not matched to a gene: 2. Germline lookup yields CDR1 LGHDT and CDR2 YNNKEL (reference sequence). CDR3 bases: TGTGCCAGCAGCCCGGGACTAGCGGGATCCGGGGAGCTGTTTTTT. Protein sequence: CASSPGLAGSGELFF.

The chain joins TRBV5-6 to TRBJ2-2; TRBD1 matches 10 bases. V gave up 4 bases and J gave up 5 bases; unmatched junction bases: 11. Germline V gives CDR1 SGHDT, CDR2 YYEEEE. This CDR3 comprises 17 residues. The CDR3 region has the DNA TGTGCCAGCAGCAGCAGACAGGGGGCTGTCTGGACCGGGGAGCTGTTTTTT. Its protein is CASSSRQGAVWTGELFF. Full variable domain (rest looked up from reference TRBV5-6 and TRBJ2-2): DAGVTQSPTHLIKTRGQQVTLRCSPKSGHDTVSWYQQALGQGPQFIFQYYEEEERQRGNFPDRFSGHQFPNYSSELNVNALLLGDSALYLCASSSRQGAVWTGELFFGEGSRLTVL.

This clone has just one count. V is TRBV3-1 (or the pseudogene TRBV3-2) and J is TRBJ1-2, with TRBD1 as a possible D gene (5 bases). Germline loops: CDR1 LGHDT, CDR2 YNNKEL (reference sequence). The CDR3 consists of 16 residues. V was clipped by 1 base and J by 8 bases, with 20 bases between them. In nucleotides, the CDR3 is TGTGCCAGCAGCCAAGGGAAACGATTGACGGGGGTGGGCTACACCTTC. Protein sequence: CASSQGKRLTGVGYTF.

V is TRBV18 and J is TRBJ2-5, with 10 bases identical to TRBD1. CDR3 length: 15 amino acids. Germline V lookup: CDR1 KGHSH, CDR2 LQKENI. After removal of 6 bases from V and 5 bases from J, the junction contained 9 bases not matched to a gene. The CDR3 is CASSPGTGAAETQYF. The CDR3 DNA is TGTGCCAGCTCCCCCGGGACAGGGGCCGCGGAGACCCAGTACTTC. The full variable domain, with the rest looked up from reference TRBV18 and TRBJ2-5, is NAGVMQNPRHLVRRRGQEARLRCSPMKGHSHVYWYRQLPEEGLKFMVYLQKENIIDESGMPKERFSAEFPKEGPSILRIQQVVRGDSAAYFCASSPGTGAAETQYFGPGTRLLVL.

The chain joins TRBV6-5 to TRBJ2-5; the match to TRBD1 covers 8 bases. Germline lookup yields CDR1 MNHEY and CDR2 SVGAGI. The CDR3 is made up of 13 amino acids. V dropped 6 bases and J dropped 4; count of bases not matched to a gene: 4. The CDR3 here is CASRGQGGETQYF. In DNA, the CDR3 is TGTGCCAGCAGAGGACAGGGTGGAGAGACCCAGTACTTC.

The V and J genes are TRBV15 and TRBJ1-3; 8 nucleotides align to TRBD1. CDR1 is LNHNV and CDR2 is YYDKDF in the germline V gene (reference sequence). The CDR3 has 14 residues. J was trimmed by 11 bases and V by 6 bases; bases with no gene match: 12. CDR3 nucleotides: TGTGCCACCAGTGTGGGGACAGGTACGAAACCCATATATTTT. Protein sequence: CATSVGTGTKPIYF. The entire variable domain, with the rest obtained from reference TRBV15 and TRBJ1-3, is as follows: DAMVIQNPRYQVTQFGKPVTLSCSQTLNHNVMYWYQQKSSQAPKLLFHYYDKDFNNEADTPDNFQSRRPNTSFCFLDIRSPGLGDTAMYLCATSVGTGTKPIYFGEGSWLTVV.